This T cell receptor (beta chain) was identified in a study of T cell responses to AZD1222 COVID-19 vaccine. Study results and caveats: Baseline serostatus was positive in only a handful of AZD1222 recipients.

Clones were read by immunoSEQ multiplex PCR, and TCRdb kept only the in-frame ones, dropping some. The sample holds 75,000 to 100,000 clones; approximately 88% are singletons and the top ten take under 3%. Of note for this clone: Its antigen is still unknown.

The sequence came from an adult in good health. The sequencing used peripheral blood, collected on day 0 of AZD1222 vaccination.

The CDR3 sequence is CASSGGTGPFEAFF. The CDR3, as DNA: TGTGCCAGCAGTGGGGGGACAGGCCCCTTCGAAGCTTTCTTT. The V and J genes are TRBV2 and TRBJ1-1, with 8 bases fitting TRBD1. The germline V gene encodes CDR1 SNHLY and CDR2 FYNNEI. V lost 4 bases and J lost 8; bases outside the gene matches: 9. The CDR3 sequence is 14 residues long.